These 6 T cell receptor beta chains were sequenced from one sample in a study of blood T cell repertoires in COVID-19. Some clones are missing from TCRdb's copy, which holds only in-frame ones; the method was immunoSEQ multiplex PCR. The sample lists about 220,000 clones, roughly 80% seen once, with roughly 2.4% in the top ten. Material for sequencing was peripheral blood. Receptors originate from a woman in her fifties or sixties with acute or convalescent COVID-19.

The chain recombines TRBV5-8 with TRBJ1-6, with 9 bases identical to TRBD1. The germline V gene encodes CDR1 SGHTS and CDR2 YDEGEE. V was clipped by 4 bases and J by 6 bases; unmatched bases: 5. CDR3 length: 15 amino acids. The CDR3 DNA reads as TGTGCCAGCAGCACCGGGACAGGGTTTAATTCACCCCTCCACTTT. Protein product: CASSTGTGFNSPLHF.

The chain uses TRBV6-2 or TRBV6-3 and TRBJ2-1; 7 bases are a match to TRBD2. CDR3 length: 15 residues. From germline, CDR1 is MNHEY and CDR2 SVGEGT. After removal of 5 bases from V and 2 bases from J, the junction contained 6 bases not matched to a gene. Here the CDR3 DNA reads TGTGCCAGCAGTCCGGGGGGTACTCCCTACAATGAGCAGTTCTTC. This gives the protein CASSPGGTPYNEQFF.

The chain recombines TRBV6-5 with TRBJ2-5, with 8 bases fitting TRBD2. CDR1 MNHEY and CDR2 SVGAGI come from the germline V gene. The V gene end was trimmed by 0 bases and the J gene end by 5 bases; junction bases not matched to a gene: 2. The CDR3 covers 14 residues. In DNA, the CDR3 is TGTGCCAGCAGTTACTCTCGGACTAGCGAGACCCAGTACTTC. This translates into CASSYSRTSETQYF.

V and J are TRBV7-3 and TRBJ1-1, with 9 bases lining up with TRBD1. The germline CDR1 and CDR2 sequences are SGHTA and FQGTGA. J was trimmed by 3 bases and V by 2 bases; bases with no gene match: 7. The CDR3 contains 16 residues. The CDR3 bases are TGTGCCAGCAGCTTACGGGACAGGGCCCGCCACACTGAAGCTTTCTTT. Amino acids: CASSLRDRARHTEAFF. The entire variable domain, with the rest obtained from reference TRBV7-3 and TRBJ1-1, is as follows: GAGVSQTPSNKVTEKGKYVELRCDPISGHTALYWYRQSLGQGPEFLIYFQGTGAADDSGLPNDRFFAVRPEGSVSTLKIQRTERGDSAVYLCASSLRDRARHTEAFFGQGTRLTVV.

This clone has more than one count but fewer than ten. The V gene is TRBV5-5, the J gene TRBJ1-2, with a weak D call TRBD1 (5 bases). The CDR3 has 13 amino acids. Germline V gene data show CDR1 as SGHKS and CDR2 as YYEKEE (reference sequence). With 1 base removed from V and 8 bases from J, the gap between germline ends came to 12 bases. The CDR3 spells CASSLSPGQGYTF. For the CDR3, the DNA is TGTGCCAGCAGCTTGAGTCCAGGGCAGGGCTACACCTTC. Variable domain in full (rest from reference TRBV5-5 and TRBJ1-2): DAGVTQSPTHLIKTRGQQVTLRCSPISGHKSVSWYQQVLGQGPQFIFQYYEKEERGRGNFPDRFSARQFPNYSSELNVNALLLGDSALYLCASSLSPGQGYTFGSGTRLTVV.

This rearrangement joins TRBV5-6 to TRBJ1-1; D is ambiguous. The CDR3 has 15 residues. Trimming shortened V by 4 bases and J by 1 base, and 14 bases separated the two germline ends. CDR1 is SGHDT and CDR2 is YYEEEE in the germline V gene. CDR3 residues: CASSLRETQNTEAFF. The CDR3 DNA sequence: TGTGCCAGCAGCCTAAGGGAGACCCAGAACACTGAAGCTTTCTTT.